This T cell receptor (beta chain) was sequenced during a study of graft-versus-host responses after intestinal transplantation. Study summary: As for transplant type, recipients had multivisceral, liver-intestinal, or isolated intestinal grafts. Tacrolimus and steroids were given for two to three years to all recipients after anti-thymocyte globulin induction. Study results and caveats: GvH clones turned up in recipient marrow; some had shown up first in ileum or blood.

The CDR3 is made up of 14 amino acids. Germline V gene sequence: CDR1 SGDLS, CDR2 YYNGEE. V was shortened by 3 bases and J by 8 bases, with 14 bases between the two germline ends. The data were produced by immunoSEQ multiplex PCR, yet TCRdb's version contains in-frame clones alone and is incomplete. Here the sample spans over 75,000 clones, roughly 84% being singletons. Regarding this clone: Its antigen is not known.

The input for sequencing was unstimulated CD8+ T cells sorted from spleen or lymph node cells, taken before transplant. The TCR originated in a human donor who was the organ donor for an intestinal transplant. The V and J genes are TRBV9 and TRBJ1-4; a possible D gene is TRBD1 (6 bases). CDR3 sequence: CASSAHRVDEKLFF. CDR3 nucleotides: TGTGCCAGCAGCGCACACAGGGTTGACGAAAAACTGTTTTTT.